Presented here are 30 T cell receptor beta chains from one specimen sequenced in a study of blood T cell repertoires in COVID-19. Produced via immunoSEQ multiplex PCR; TCRdb's table is partial and in-frame only. Here the sample spans some 200,000 clones, roughly 90% being singletons. The sequencing input was PBMCs or T cells enriched from blood (not recorded which). These receptors were collected from a woman aged 18-29 years who had recovered from COVID-19.

The chain recombines TRBV4-2 with TRBJ2-1; the match to TRBD2 covers 12 bases. The J segment lost 9 bases and the V segment lost 0 bases, leaving 9 bases of the junction unmatched. The CDR3 contains 17 residues. CDR1 LGHNA and CDR2 YNFKEQ come from the germline V gene. The CDR3 reads CASSQDLRGLAGFEQFF. CDR3 nucleotides: TGTGCCAGCAGCCAAGATCTTCGCGGACTAGCGGGATTTGAGCAGTTCTTC.

The chain combines TRBV19 with TRBJ2-7, with 9 bases aligning to TRBD1. Germline V gives CDR1 LNHDA, CDR2 SQIVND (reference sequence). Losses at the gene ends were 5 bases for V and 1 base for J; bases not matched to a gene: 6. The CDR3 is 15 residues long. The CDR3 DNA reads as TGTGCCAGTAGTCTCGGACAGGGGAGTTCCTACGAGCAGTACTTC. As protein: CASSLGQGSSYEQYF.

The chain combines TRBV27 with TRBJ1-2, with D maybe TRBD1 (6 bases). This CDR3 comprises 13 residues. V gave up 5 bases and J gave up 5 bases, with 12 bases separating them. Germline CDR1 MNHEY, CDR2 SMNVEV (reference sequence). CDR3 in DNA: TGTGCCAGCAGTCTACAGGGTTCTTATGGCTACACCTTC. This sequence encodes CASSLQGSYGYTF.

CDR3 loop: CASSPGVSYEQYF. Here the CDR3 DNA reads TGTGCCAGCAGTCCAGGGGTGTCCTACGAGCAGTACTTC. The chain combines TRBV27 with TRBJ2-7; D possibly corresponds to TRBD1 (6 bases). The CDR3 consists of 13 residues. V was trimmed by 5 bases and J by 1 base, leaving 9 bases between them. Germline values: CDR1 MNHEY, CDR2 SMNVEV (reference sequence).

The rearrangement uses TRBV3-1 (or the pseudogene TRBV3-2) and TRBJ1-6; D uncertain. Germline V gene sequence: CDR1 LGHDT, CDR2 YNNKEL (reference sequence). The germline V and J ends were trimmed by 8 bases and 6 bases, with 8 bases remaining between them. The CDR3 is made up of 12 amino acids. CDR3 sequence: CASHSSNSPLHF. The DNA for the CDR3 is TGTGCCAGCCATAGTAGTAATTCACCCCTCCACTTT.

Here the CDR3 reads CASSYQPGQGMDTQYF. CDR3 in DNA: TGTGCCAGCAGCTATCAGCCGGGACAGGGTATGGATACGCAGTATTTT. This sequence joins TRBV7-2 and TRBJ2-3; 9 nucleotides agree with TRBD1. The ends lost 4 bases at V and 6 bases at J; junction bases unmatched: 11. The germline V gene has CDR1 SGHTA and CDR2 FQGNSA. This CDR3 is 16 amino acids long.

V gene TRBV27 combines with J gene TRBJ2-3; D is unresolved. CDR3 length: 15 amino acids. Germline V gene sequence: CDR1 MNHEY, CDR2 SMNVEV (reference sequence). V shed 5 bases and J shed 2 bases, with 14 bases lying between them. CDR3 in DNA: TGTGCCAGCAGTCCGCGACTGATAACCACAGATACGCAGTATTTT. Amino acids: CASSPRLITTDTQYF.

The chain couples TRBV4-1 to TRBJ2-1; no clear D. CDR1 MGHRA and CDR2 YSYEKL come from the germline V gene. This CDR3 comprises 14 residues. V gave up 1 base and J gave up 6 bases, with 10 bases separating them. The CDR3 protein is CASSQGASLNEQFF. In DNA form, the CDR3 reads TGCGCCAGCAGCCAAGGGGCCTCACTCAATGAGCAGTTCTTC.

The gene calls are TRBV4-1 and TRBJ1-1; the D gene is possibly TRBD1 (6 bases). Deletions cut 7 bases from V and 3 bases from J, with 18 bases between. Germline CDR1 reads MGHRA; CDR2 reads YSYEKL. This CDR3 region has 15 residues. The CDR3 loop is CASTKSTGKDTEAFF. The CDR3, as DNA: TGCGCCAGCACCAAAAGCACAGGGAAGGACACTGAAGCTTTCTTT.

The J gene is TRBJ1-4, the V gene TRBV19, with 8 positions matching TRBD1. The CDR3 has 13 residues. The germline V gene has CDR1 LNHDA and CDR2 SQIVND (reference sequence). V trimming: 9 bases; J trimming: 7 bases; junction bases outside the gene matches: 7. This CDR3 reads CASGQGLGEKLFF. The CDR3, as DNA: TGTGCCAGCGGACAGGGTTTAGGTGAAAAACTGTTTTTT.

In its sample, this clone was seen once. This sequence joins TRBV2 and TRBJ2-7; 9 bases agree with TRBD1. This CDR3 spans 14 amino acids. CDR1 SNHLY and CDR2 FYNNEI come from the germline V gene. V shed 4 bases, J shed 5 bases, and the junction held 6 bases outside the gene matches. In DNA form, the CDR3 reads TGTGCCAGCAGTGGGACAGGGGATAAAAACGAGCAGTACTTC. Its translation: CASSGTGDKNEQYF.

The rearrangement joins TRBV9 to TRBJ2-3; D not resolved. Trimming took off 4 bases at V and 7 bases at J, with 10 bases between the two ends. The CDR3 spans 12 residues. CDR1 SGDLS and CDR2 YYNGEE come from the germline V gene. The CDR3 coding sequence is TGTGCCAGCAGCTTCCGACTCAATACGCAGTATTTT. Residues: CASSFRLNTQYF.

V is TRBV5-4 and J is TRBJ1-2; 7 nucleotides agree with TRBD1. From germline, CDR1 is SGHNT and CDR2 YYREEE (reference sequence). With 3 bases clipped from V and 6 bases from J, the junction kept 11 bases outside the gene matches. The CDR3 spans 15 residues. CDR3 sequence: CASSSQRRGLDGYTF. In DNA, the CDR3 is TGTGCCAGCAGCTCCCAACGGAGGGGGCTTGATGGCTACACCTTC.

V gene TRBV5-4 combines with J gene TRBJ1-2; D is ambiguous. V dropped 2 bases and J dropped 0 bases, with 5 bases sitting between them. CDR1 is SGHNT and CDR2 is YYREEE in the germline V gene (reference sequence). The CDR3 length is 13 residues. CDR3 region: CASSLRANYGYTF. DNA of the CDR3: TGTGCCAGCAGCTTACGAGCTAACTATGGCTACACCTTC.

This rearrangement joins TRBV5-1 to TRBJ2-7; D perhaps matches TRBD2 (6 bases). From germline, CDR1 is SGHRS and CDR2 YFSETQ. V was shortened by 3 bases and J by 6 bases, with 16 bases between the two germline ends. The CDR3 runs to 14 residues. The CDR3 region is CASSSGTSPPEQYF. CDR3 coding DNA: TGCGCCAGCAGCTCCGGGACTTCTCCCCCCGAGCAGTACTTC.

This rearrangement joins TRBV19 to TRBJ1-4; possible D gene TRBD1, 5 bases. Trimming removed 5 bases at V and 0 bases at J, with 10 bases between. The CDR3 sequence is 15 residues long. Germline V gene lookup returns CDR1 LNHDA and CDR2 SQIVND (reference sequence). Here the CDR3 DNA reads TGTGCCAGTAGTCGGACACGGGCAACTAATGAAAAACTGTTTTTT. Protein sequence: CASSRTRATNEKLFF.

The chain employs TRBV7-6 and TRBJ2-2; 13 nucleotides line up with TRBD2. After removal of 0 bases from V and 2 bases from J, the junction contained 12 bases not matched to a gene. CDR3 size: 21 residues. Germline V gives CDR1 SGHVS, CDR2 FNYEAQ. The CDR3 spells CASSLAPLRLAGGPNTGELFF. The CDR3 DNA follows: TGTGCCAGCAGCTTAGCTCCCCTGAGACTAGCGGGAGGCCCAAACACCGGGGAGCTGTTTTTT.

CDR3 loop: CASSLGTRPYEQYF. The CDR3 DNA reads as TGTGCCAGCAGTTTGGGCACCCGCCCTTACGAGCAGTACTTC. This chain joins TRBV28 and TRBJ2-7; D is unresolved. V was shortened by 3 bases and J by 4 bases, with 13 bases between the two germline ends. The CDR3 sequence is 14 residues long. CDR1 is MDHEN, CDR2 SYDVKM, per germline.

This sequence joins TRBV21-1 and TRBJ2-7; whether TRBD1, the table's D call, matches the DNA was not checked. TRBV21-1 is given as a pseudogene. The CDR3 spans 14 residues. CDR3 sequence reads: CASSAKGTLYEQYF. The CDR3 nucleotides read TGTGCCAGCAGCGCAAAAGGGACACTCTACGAGCAGTACTTC.

This chain links TRBV4-3 with TRBJ2-6, with D unresolved. Trimming took off 0 bases at V and 0 bases at J, with 6 bases between the two ends. CDR1 is LGHNA and CDR2 is YSLEER in the germline V gene. The CDR3 totals 16 residues. The CDR3 sequence: CASSQDPNSGANVLTF. CDR3 sequence (DNA): TGCGCCAGCAGCCAAGATCCCAACTCTGGGGCCAACGTCCTGACTTTC.

This clone has a single count. Here the CDR3 reads CASSATVYGYTF. In DNA form, the CDR3 reads TGTGCCAGCAGTGCTACGGTCTATGGCTACACCTTC. The chain couples TRBV25-1 to TRBJ1-2; no reliable D call. Germline lookup yields CDR1 MGHDK and CDR2 SYGVNS. The CDR3 has 12 amino acids. Trimming stripped 4 bases from V and 4 bases from J, with 7 bases between.

Only one count was recorded for this clone. The rearrangement uses TRBV27 and TRBJ2-1; no firm D call. CDR1 and CDR2 (germline): MNHEY, SMNVEV (reference sequence). This CDR3 spans 13 amino acids. Trimming removed 6 bases at V and 8 bases at J, with 14 bases between. CDR3 sequence: CASRLPGDDEQFF. The CDR3 DNA reads TGTGCCAGCAGACTACCTGGAGACGATGAGCAGTTCTTC.

The chain is built from TRBV28 and TRBJ2-7, with D perhaps TRBD2 (6 bases). V was pared by 6 bases and J by 3 bases, with 15 bases between. The CDR3 is 14 residues long. Per germline, CDR1 MDHEN and CDR2 SYDVKM. This chain's CDR3 is CASSAGLRSYEQYF. Here the CDR3 DNA reads TGTGCCAGCAGCGCGGGACTGCGAAGCTACGAGCAGTACTTC.

The chain employs TRBV3-1 (or the pseudogene TRBV3-2) and TRBJ2-3; a possible D gene is TRBD1 (6 bases). The CDR3 contains 15 residues. Germline-derived CDR1 and CDR2 are LGHDT and YNNKEL (reference sequence). Trimming removed 1 base at V and 2 bases at J, with 10 bases between. The CDR3 nucleotides read TGTGCCAGCAGCCAAGGGCAGGGGTTCACAGATACGCAGTATTTT. The encoded protein is CASSQGQGFTDTQYF.

The chain has TRBV10-3 and TRBJ1-1; D is possibly TRBD1 (5 bases). From germline, CDR1 is ENHRY and CDR2 SYGVKD. V was pared by 8 bases and J by 3 bases, with 13 bases between. The CDR3 has 13 amino acids. CDR3 sequence reads: CAIARDSYTEAFF. In DNA, the CDR3 is TGTGCCATCGCGCGCGACAGCTACACTGAAGCTTTCTTT.

The chain has TRBV5-6 and TRBJ2-3; tentatively, D is TRBD2 (5 bases). This CDR3 has 16 amino acids. Looked up from germline, CDR1 is SGHDT and CDR2 is YYEEEE. Trimming removed 2 bases at V and 5 bases at J, with 18 bases between. As DNA, the CDR3 is TGTGCCAGCAGCTTAGTAGGGAGTGTAGGAGAAGATACGCAGTATTTT. This sequence encodes CASSLVGSVGEDTQYF.

CDR3 region: CASSKPGTTGEQYF. The DNA of the CDR3 is TGTGCCAGTAGTAAACCCGGGACAACGGGCGAGCAGTACTTC. This sequence joins TRBV19 and TRBJ2-7, with D possibly TRBD1 on 6 matching bases. V lost 4 bases and J lost 6, with 16 bases in between. This CDR3 comprises 14 residues. The germline V gene encodes CDR1 LNHDA and CDR2 SQIVND (reference sequence). Drawing the rest from reference TRBV19 and TRBJ2-7, the complete variable domain is DGGITQSPKYLFRKEGQNVTLSCEQNLNHDAMYWYRQDPGQGLRLIYYSQIVNDFQKGDIAEGYSVSREKKESFPLTVTSAQKNPTAFYLCASSKPGTTGEQYFGPGTRLTVT.

The V call is TRBV27, the J call TRBJ2-1; possible D gene TRBD2, 6 bases. The CDR3 contains 15 residues. In germline, CDR1 is MNHEY, CDR2 SMNVEV (reference sequence). Trimming pared 1 base from V and 9 bases from J, leaving 16 bases between. This CDR3 is CASSLYPGGGLEQFF. The CDR3 DNA reads as TGTGCCAGCAGTTTATACCCAGGTGGGGGACTTGAGCAGTTCTTC.

This chain connects TRBV10-3 to TRBJ2-7, with 7 bases aligning to TRBD2. V shed 2 bases, J shed 2 bases, and the junction held 9 bases outside the gene matches. CDR3 length equals 16 residues. CDR1 and CDR2 from the germline V gene are ENHRY and SYGVKD. The CDR3 nucleotides are TGTGCCATCAGTGAGAGGTTAGCGGGCCGAGCCTACGAGCAGTACTTC. Protein product: CAISERLAGRAYEQYF.

This chain uses TRBV30 with TRBJ1-1, with D hard to call. Trimming pared 0 bases from V and 2 bases from J, leaving 13 bases between. Germline CDR1 GTSNPN, CDR2 SVGIG (reference sequence). This CDR3 has 15 amino acids. The CDR3 spells CAWSVWRNLNTEAFF. Here the CDR3 DNA reads TGTGCCTGGAGTGTTTGGAGAAACCTTAACACTGAAGCTTTCTTT.